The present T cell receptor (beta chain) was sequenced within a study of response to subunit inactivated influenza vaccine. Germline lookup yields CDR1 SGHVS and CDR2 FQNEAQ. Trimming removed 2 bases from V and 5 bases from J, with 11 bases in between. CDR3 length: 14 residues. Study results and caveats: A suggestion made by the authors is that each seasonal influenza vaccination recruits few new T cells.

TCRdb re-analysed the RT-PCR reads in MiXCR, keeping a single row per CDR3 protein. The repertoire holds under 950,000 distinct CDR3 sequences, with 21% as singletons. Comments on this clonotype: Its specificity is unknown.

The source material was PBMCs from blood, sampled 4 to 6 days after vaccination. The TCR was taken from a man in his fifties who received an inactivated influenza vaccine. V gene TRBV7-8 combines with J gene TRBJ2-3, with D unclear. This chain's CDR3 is CASSLISVGDTQYF. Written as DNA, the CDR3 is TGTGCCAGCAGCTTAATTTCCGTCGGAGATACGCAGTATTTT.